Reported below is one T cell receptor beta chain. The data were taken from a study of blood T cell repertoires in COVID-19. From germline, CDR1 is MDHEN and CDR2 SYDVKM. CDR3 size: 15 residues. V trimming: 2 bases; J trimming: 1 base; junction bases outside the gene matches: 2. The assay was immunoSEQ multiplex PCR, and TCRdb's table has in-frame clones only and misses some. The table shows approximately 67,000 clones, with roughly 85% occurring only once. The receptor was derived from an elderly woman with acute or convalescent COVID-19. Sequencing used peripheral blood. This sequence joins TRBV28 and TRBJ2-5, with TRBD2 identical over 9 bases. In DNA form, the CDR3 reads TGTGCCAGCAGTTTACTAGCGGGGTCCCAAGAGACCCAGTACTTC. Amino acid sequence: CASSLLAGSQETQYF.